These 10 T cell receptor beta chains were all obtained from the same sample, sequenced in a study of blood T cell repertoires in COVID-19. Only in-frame clones appear in the TCRdb table, and some are missing; sequencing was by immunoSEQ multiplex PCR. The sample carries about 210,000 clones, 85% recorded once. Sequenced input: peripheral blood. The source is a man in his sixties with COVID-19, enrolled during active disease.

The V call is TRBV6-5, the J call TRBJ2-1; 9 bases are a match to TRBD1. CDR1 and CDR2 from the germline V gene are MNHEY and SVGAGI. The junction had 3 bases not matched to a gene; V was cut back by 6 bases and J by 0 bases. The CDR3 extends over 15 amino acids. The CDR3: CASRGTGISYNEQFF. The CDR3, as DNA: TGTGCCAGCAGGGGGACAGGGATCTCCTACAATGAGCAGTTCTTC.

This clone has only one observation. The rearrangement uses TRBV4-1 and TRBJ2-3, with 10 bases aligning to TRBD2. This CDR3 has 17 amino acids. Germline V lookup: CDR1 MGHRA, CDR2 YSYEKL. V was clipped by 0 bases and J by 2 bases; unmatched bases: 5. The CDR3 loop reads CASSQDRTSGNTDTQYF. The CDR3 DNA is TGCGCCAGCAGCCAAGATCGAACTAGCGGGAACACAGATACGCAGTATTTT.

This clone has just one count. This chain uses TRBV11-2 with TRBJ1-5, with TRBD1 as a possible D gene (5 bases). The CDR3 has 14 residues. Germline V CDR1 and CDR2: SGHAT, FQNNGV. Trimming shortened V by 1 base and J by 7 bases, and 11 bases separated the two germline ends. This chain's CDR3 is CASSLAGGGQPQHF. The CDR3 DNA reads as TGTGCCAGCAGCTTAGCTGGGGGAGGGCAGCCCCAGCATTTT. Full variable domain (rest looked up from reference TRBV11-2 and TRBJ1-5): EAGVAQSPRYKIIEKRQSVAFWCNPISGHATLYWYQQILGQGPKLLIQFQNNGVVDDSQLPKDRFSAERLKGVDSTLKIQPAKLEDSAVYLCASSLAGGGQPQHFGDGTRLSIL.

The table lists this clone with a few counts. A junction end diverges from the germline sequence, so it may reflect a read error. This chain joins TRBV7-2 and TRBJ1-2, with a possible D match to TRBD1 (5 bases). Germline-derived CDR1 and CDR2 are SGHTA and FQGNSA. This CDR3 is 12 amino acids long. CDR3 coding DNA: TGTGCCAGCAGCTTAACCGCAGGGCCTCTCTTCTTC. It codes for CASSLTAGPLFF.

The chain is built from TRBV27 and TRBJ2-7; D gene uncertain. This CDR3 has 13 amino acids. Per germline, CDR1 MNHEY and CDR2 SMNVEV (reference sequence). Trimming shortened V by 3 bases and J by 2 bases, and 8 bases separated the two germline ends. CDR3 sequence: CASSFGRTYEQYF. CDR3 nucleotide sequence: TGTGCCAGCAGTTTTGGCAGGACCTACGAGCAGTACTTC.

This chain links TRBV3-1 (or the pseudogene TRBV3-2) with TRBJ1-5; D possibly corresponds to TRBD1 (5 bases). Looked up from germline, CDR1 is LGHDT and CDR2 is YNNKEL (reference sequence). V dropped 10 bases and J dropped 1 base, with 14 bases sitting between them. CDR3 length: 14 amino acids. CDR3: CATAAGGSNQPQHF. The CDR3 DNA is TGTGCCACCGCCGCGGGGGGAAGCAATCAGCCCCAGCATTTT.

The chain joins TRBV5-4 to TRBJ1-1; TRBD1 matches 7 bases. J was trimmed by 6 bases and V by 4 bases; bases with no gene match: 12. The germline V gene encodes CDR1 SGHNT and CDR2 YYREEE (reference sequence). The CDR3 has 15 amino acids. Here the CDR3 DNA reads TGTGCCAGCAGCCCTTCAGGGACAGAGAGCTCTGAAGCTTTCTTT. Translated: CASSPSGTESSEAFF.

J is TRBJ2-1 and V is TRBV28; 13 nucleotides align to TRBD2. The germline V gene encodes CDR1 MDHEN and CDR2 SYDVKM. The CDR3 runs to 19 residues. The V and J ends lost 8 bases and 6 bases, in that order; junction bases with no gene match: 19. The CDR3 loop reads CASGPPGLAGNILSNEQFF. In nucleotides, the CDR3 is TGTGCCAGCGGACCCCCGGGACTAGCGGGAAATATCCTTAGCAATGAGCAGTTCTTC.

The rearrangement uses TRBV5-1 and TRBJ1-4, with 7 bases that match TRBD1. V shed 5 bases, J shed 7 bases, and the junction held 14 bases outside the gene matches. The germline gives CDR1 SGHRS, CDR2 YFSETQ. There are 16 residues in the CDR3. The CDR3 protein is CASSRSSGTAFEKLFF. CDR3 in DNA: TGCGCCAGCAGTCGATCTTCCGGGACAGCTTTTGAAAAACTGTTTTTT.

This chain links TRBV5-1 with TRBJ2-1, with 8 positions matching TRBD2. The ends lost 5 bases at V and 4 bases at J; junction bases unmatched: 11. The CDR3 totals 16 residues. CDR1 is SGHRS and CDR2 is YFSETQ in the germline V gene. The CDR3, as DNA: TGCGCCAGCAGTTTAGCCAGCGGGAGAATGTACAATGAGCAGTTCTTC. Translation gives CASSLASGRMYNEQFF.